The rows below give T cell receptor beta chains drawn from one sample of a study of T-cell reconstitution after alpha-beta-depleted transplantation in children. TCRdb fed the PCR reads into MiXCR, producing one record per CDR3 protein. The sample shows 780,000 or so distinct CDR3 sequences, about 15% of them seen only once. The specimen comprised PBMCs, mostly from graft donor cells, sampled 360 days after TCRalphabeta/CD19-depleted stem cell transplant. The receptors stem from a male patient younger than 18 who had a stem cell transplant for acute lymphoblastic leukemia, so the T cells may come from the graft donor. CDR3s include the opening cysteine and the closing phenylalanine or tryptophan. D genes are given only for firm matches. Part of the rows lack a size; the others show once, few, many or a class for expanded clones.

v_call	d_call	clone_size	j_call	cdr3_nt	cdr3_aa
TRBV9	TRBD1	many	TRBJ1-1	TGTGCCAGCAGCGCCGGGGGACAGGCAGCGCGAGCTTTCTTT	CASSAGGQAARAFF
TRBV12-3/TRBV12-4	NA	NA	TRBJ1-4	TGTGCCAGCAGTTTAAGCCCGAGGTTGGGTGAAAAACTGTTTTTT	CASSLSPRLGEKLFF
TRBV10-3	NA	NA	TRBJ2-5	TGTGCCATCAGTGAGCCCCCGGAAGAGACCCAGTACTTC	CAISEPPEETQYF
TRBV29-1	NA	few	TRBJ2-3	TGCAGCGCCCCCGAGGCGGGGAGAATCACAGATACGCAGTATTTT	CSAPEAGRITDTQYF
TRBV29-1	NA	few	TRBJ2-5	TGCAGCGTCGGACTGCAAGAGACCCAGTACTTC	CSVGLQETQYF
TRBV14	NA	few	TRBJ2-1	TGTGCCAGCAGCCCGGGACCTTCCCCCTGGAATGAGCAGTTCTTC	CASSPGPSPWNEQFF
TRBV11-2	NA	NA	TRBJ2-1	TGTGCCAGCAGCCGGCAACCTGGGGCGGGGCCAACCTACAATGAGCAGTTCTTC	CASSRQPGAGPTYNEQFF
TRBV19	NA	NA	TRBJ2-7	TGTGCCAGTAGTAGCGGCGGCAATGCCTACGAGCAGTACTTC	CASSSGGNAYEQYF
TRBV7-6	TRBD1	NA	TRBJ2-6	TGTGCCAGCAGCTCCGACAGGGTCTCTGGGGCCAACGTCCTGACTTTC	CASSSDRVSGANVLTF
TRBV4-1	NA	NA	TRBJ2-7	TGCGCCAGCAGCCTGTCGGACAGAAACTACGAGCAGTACTTC	CASSLSDRNYEQYF
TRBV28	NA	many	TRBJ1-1	TGTGCCAGCAGTTTAAGGTTGGGGCAGGGGAACACTGAAGCTTTCTTT	CASSLRLGQGNTEAFF
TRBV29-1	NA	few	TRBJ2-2	TGCAGCGTTGCGGTTTTTGGGAACAGGATATGGGCCGGGGAGCTGTTTTTT	CSVAVFGNRIWAGELFF
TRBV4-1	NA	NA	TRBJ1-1	TGCGCCAGCAGCCGGCGGGGGGACACTGAAGCTTTCTTT	CASSRRGDTEAFF
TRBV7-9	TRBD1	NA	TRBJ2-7	TGTGCCAGCAGCTTTTTCCGGGACAGGGGGCTCGAGCAGTACTTC	CASSFFRDRGLEQYF
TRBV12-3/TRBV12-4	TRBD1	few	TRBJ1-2	TGTGCCAGCAGTTTAGCGGGACAGGGGGTGGCAAATGGCTACACCTTC	CASSLAGQGVANGYTF
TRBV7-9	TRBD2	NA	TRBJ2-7	TGTGCCAGCAGGCCGGGACTACTTTACGAGCAGTACTTC	CASRPGLLYEQYF
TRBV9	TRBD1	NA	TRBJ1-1	TGTGCCAGCAGCGTAGTGACAGGGGCCCCGAACACTGAAGCTTTCTTT	CASSVVTGAPNTEAFF
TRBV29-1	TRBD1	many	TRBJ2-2	TGCAGCGTTGAGTGGGACAGGGTTTCCACCGGGGAGCTGTTTTTT	CSVEWDRVSTGELFF
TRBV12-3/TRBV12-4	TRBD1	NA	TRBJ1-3	TGTGCCAGCAGAACAACTGCGACAGGGCGGGATGGAAACACCATATATTTT	CASRTTATGRDGNTIYF
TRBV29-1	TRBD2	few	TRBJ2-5	TGCAGCGTGGCTGGACTAGCGGGAGACTATGGAGAGACCCAGTACTTC	CSVAGLAGDYGETQYF
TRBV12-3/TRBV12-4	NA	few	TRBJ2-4	TGTGCCAGCAGTTTAGTAAGGAGAGCCAAAAACATTCAGTACTTC	CASSLVRRAKNIQYF
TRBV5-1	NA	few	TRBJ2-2	TGCGCCAGCAGCATGGTCAGCCCGAACACCGGGGAGCTGTTTTTT	CASSMVSPNTGELFF
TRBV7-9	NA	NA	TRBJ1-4	TGTGCCAGCAGCTTAGCAGGGGCACCTAATGAAAAACTGTTTTTT	CASSLAGAPNEKLFF
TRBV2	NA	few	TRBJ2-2	TGTGCCGCGAGGGGGAACACCGGGGAGCTGTTTTTT	CAARGNTGELFF
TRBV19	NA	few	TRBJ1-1	TGTGCCAGTAGTACCGTCGGGGGTTCGACTGAAGCTTTCTTT	CASSTVGGSTEAFF
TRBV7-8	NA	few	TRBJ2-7	TGTGCCAGCAGCTTATACCCTGAGACTAGGGAATTATACGAGCAGTACTTC	CASSLYPETRELYEQYF
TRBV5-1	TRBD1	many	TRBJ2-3	TGCGCCAGCAGCTTTAGGGACAGGGTTAGCACAGATACGCAGTATTTT	CASSFRDRVSTDTQYF